Listed below are T cell receptor beta chains from one sample, sequenced in a study of OX40 agonist ivuxolimab in advanced cancers. Data came from immunoSEQ multiplex PCR; TCRdb stores just in-frame clones and leaves some out. This sample carries approximately 90,000 clones, nearly 90% of them seen once, and the ten largest clones take 0.33%. Sequenced material: CD4+ or CD8+ T cells sorted from blood, taken in a trial of the OX40 agonist ivuxolimab. All receptors come from an adult with an advanced solid tumor such as melanoma, head and neck, liver or kidney cancer. CDR3s leave out the opening cysteine and the closing phenylalanine or tryptophan. Expanded clones are given a class, and other clones once, few, many or no size at all.

TRBJ1-4 TRBV5-1 - ASSSRRDRGGTNEKLF
TRBJ1-2 TRBV4-1 - ASSQDKTGDFYGYT
TRBJ2-7 TRBV2 - ARGTAASYEQY
TRBJ2-3 TRBV25-1 once ASSFSLGVWGTDTQY
- TRBV10-3 - AISPVGRGYEQY
TRBJ2-1 TRBV9 - ASSLYNEQF
TRBJ1-6 TRBV23-1 once ASLGLCYNSPLH
TRBJ2-3 TRBV27 - ASSLWGDRGPDTQY
TRBJ1-2 TRBV28 - ASSSRRGGSYGYT
TRBJ2-3 TRBV9 - ASSRQGALETDTQY
TRBJ1-1 TRBV28 - ASSLTGRDTEAF
TRBJ2-3 TRBV6-6 - ASSYLLAVRDTQY
TRBJ2-7 TRBV7-3 - ASSPSGTSGSKQY
TRBJ1-6 TRBV6-1 - ASSESRQGTSPLH
TRBJ1-2 TRBV2 once ASRTGDNYGYT
TRBJ1-1 TRBV6-6 - ASSPGLEAF
TRBJ1-6 TRBV6-5 - ASKTGTHSPLH
TRBJ2-1 TRBV5-6 few ASSLSPNEQF
TRBJ1-6 TRBV11-2 few ASTFNPSSPLH
TRBJ1-1 TRBV5-4 - ASSPTTYTEAF
TRBJ1-5 TRBV21-1 - ASSKKGQGAYYSNQPQH
TRBJ1-5 TRBV6-5 - ASRLRQSNQPQH
TRBJ1-6 TRBV5-1 - ASSLEAGTYNSPLH
TRBJ2-7 TRBV18 once ASSPYPLTSSYEQY
TRBJ2-2 TRBV7-3 - ASSFRLAGPIGTGELF
TRBJ2-1 TRBV28 - AIGGGFTNEQF
TRBJ1-5 TRBV29-1 - SVEVGDSNQPQH
TRBJ2-7 TRBV6-5 - ASSYSKGRGYEQY
TRBJ2-1 TRBV4-1 - ANSQDLGGFYNEQF
TRBJ1-1 TRBV29-1 - SVQERGYMNTEAF
TRBJ1-1 TRBV19 - ASSPQGAGTEAF
TRBJ2-1 TRBV9 - ASSLGLADYNEQF
TRBJ1-1 TRBV11-2 - ASSLAQGTEAF
TRBJ1-5 TRBV7-6 - ASSSSGTRTSNQPQH
TRBJ2-5 TRBV4-3 - ASSQDGQGDGETQY
TRBJ2-1 TRBV11-1 - ASSFGTMGADEQF
TRBJ2-3 TRBV9 - ASSVTSGRGTGYTDTQY
TRBJ1-5 TRBV14 - ASSPRTNQPQH
TRBJ1-1 TRBV6-5 - ASSYFDARGAEAF
TRBJ1-2 TRBV19 once ASSETDSSPGYT
TRBJ1-4 TRBV25-1 - ASRTGGDEKLF
TRBJ2-7 TRBV6-5 - ASSQGTQYEQY
TRBJ1-5 TRBV19 - ASNSRGTESNQPQH
TRBJ2-2 TRBV14 - ASSRPGAGTGELF
TRBJ1-1 TRBV6-1 - ASRPQGPNTEAF
TRBJ1-1 TRBV5-1 - ASSLVGSPNTEAF
TRBJ1-1 TRBV9 once ASSGTGWNTEAF
TRBJ1-1 TRBV7-9 - ASSLTMNTEAF
TRBJ2-7 TRBV4-1 - ASSPTRQGGYEQY
TRBJ2-3 TRBV4-2 - ASSQGIAERDTQY
TRBJ2-5 TRBV5-6 - ASSLDGGEETQY
TRBJ1-3 TRBV4-1 - ASSPTAVSGNTIY
TRBJ1-2 TRBV19 few ASSDRALGYT